One and the same sample provided the 18 T cell receptor beta chains below, sequenced in a study of breast tumors, draining lymph nodes, adjacent tissues. TCRdb reanalysed the multiplex PCR reads using MiXCR and keeps one entry per CDR3 protein. The table has approximately 300,000 distinct CDR3 sequences, more than 30% seen once; the top ten hold 1.1%. Samples came from axillary lymph nodes draining the breast cancer. Sequencing was performed on axillary lymph node tissue. The receptors derive from a female donor with breast cancer. Some clones in this sample may be carry-over from other donors' samples.

As for this clonotype: A much more abundant neighbour one base away suggests this may be a read error. The V gene is TRBV5-8, the J gene TRBJ2-1, with a possible D match to TRBD2 (6 bases). Looked up from germline, CDR1 is SGHTS and CDR2 is YDEGEE. This CDR3 comprises 16 residues. Trimming took 4 bases from V and 6 from J, leaving 20 bases between them. CDR3 loop: CASSSGLAPGGNEQFF. In DNA form, the CDR3 reads TGTGCCAGCAGCAGCGGATTGGCTCCCGGGGGCAATGAGCAGTTCTTC. The entire variable domain, with the rest obtained from reference TRBV5-8 and TRBJ2-1, is as follows: EAGVTQSPTHLIKTRGQQATLRCSPISGHTSVYWYQQALGLGLQFLLWYDEGEERNRGNFPPRFSGRQFPNYSSELNVNALELEDSALYLCASSSGLAPGGNEQFFGPGTRLTVL.

The chain has TRBV20-1 and TRBJ2-4, with 13 bases lining up with TRBD2. V was clipped by 4 bases and J by 8 bases; unmatched bases: 8. The CDR3 length is 15 residues. The V gene's germline CDR1 is DFQATT and CDR2 SNEGSKA (reference sequence). DNA of the CDR3: TGCAGTGCTACCCTACTAGCGGGAGGGCCGGACATTCAGTACTTC. Its translation is CSATLLAGGPDIQYF.

V and J are TRBV20-1 and TRBJ1-6, with D possibly matching TRBD1 (5 bases). The V gene's germline CDR1 is DFQATT and CDR2 SNEGSKA (reference sequence). V lost 5 bases and J 6 bases, leaving 20 bases between the germline ends. The CDR3 spans 16 residues. CDR3 loop: CSALQGRGKSNSPLHF. The DNA of the CDR3 is TGCAGTGCTCTCCAGGGAAGAGGGAAGTCTAATTCACCCCTCCACTTT.

In regard to this clonotype: With a much larger clone just one base away, this may be a read error. CDR3 in DNA: TGTGCCAGTAGAGCAGGGGCCGGAAGCACCATATATTTT. It specifies CASRAGAGSTIYF. This rearrangement joins TRBV19 to TRBJ1-3, with TRBD1 as a possible D gene (6 bases). The CDR3 consists of 13 residues. Germline assignment: CDR1 LNHDA and CDR2 SQIVND (reference sequence).

J is TRBJ2-1 and V is TRBV20-1; TRBD2 matches at 10 bases. This CDR3 spans 15 amino acids. The V gene end was trimmed by 3 bases and the J gene end by 7 bases; junction bases not matched to a gene: 9. Germline CDR1 is DFQATT and CDR2 is SNEGSKA (reference sequence). The CDR3 is CSASSGRFEVNEQFF. CDR3 nucleotide sequence: TGCAGTGCTAGTAGCGGGAGGTTTGAAGTAAATGAGCAGTTCTTC.

Note on this clonotype: Being one base from a much bigger clone, this may be a read error. Given the absence of the conserved phenylalanine or tryptophan at the CDR3 end, a read error is likely. The chain employs TRBV6-5 and TRBJ1-2; 9 bases match TRBD1. Germline V gene sequence: CDR1 MNHEY, CDR2 SVGAGI. V dropped 6 bases and J dropped 10; count of bases not matched to a gene: 6. This CDR3 spans 12 amino acids. The CDR3: CASRDRGKVYTL. CDR3 bases: TGTGCCAGCAGGGACAGGGGTAAAGTCTACACCCTC.

V and J are TRBV29-1 and TRBJ2-7; D is perhaps TRBD1 (5 bases). The length of the CDR3 is 13 residues. CDR1 and CDR2 from the germline V gene are SQVTM and ANQGSEA. Trimming shortened V by 8 bases and J by 6 bases, and 20 bases separated the two germline ends. The CDR3 DNA sequence: TGCAGCTTAAGATGGGGCGACCAGTCCGAGCAGTACTTC. Residues: CSLRWGDQSEQYF.

This clonotype was picked up a small number of times. This sequence joins TRBV6-1 and TRBJ1-5; TRBD1 might be the D (5 bases). The V end was cut by 0 bases, the J end by 0 bases, with 9 bases between. This CDR3 comprises 16 residues. The germline gives CDR1 MNHNS, CDR2 SASEGT. The CDR3 nucleotides are TGTGCCAGCAGTGAAGCCAGGGCTTTTAGCAATCAGCCCCAGCATTTT. Protein: CASSEARAFSNQPQHF.

This clonotype was found many times. V and J are TRBV29-1 and TRBJ1-5; TRBD1 aligns across 8 bases. The CDR3 is 13 residues long. CDR1 is SQVTM and CDR2 is ANQGSEA in the germline V gene. J gave up 5 bases and V 4 bases, and 4 bases lay outside the gene matches. In DNA form, the CDR3 reads TGCAGCGTTGCACAGGGGGTCGATCAGCCCCAGCATTTT. Protein: CSVAQGVDQPQHF.

On this clonotype itself: This may stem from a read error, because a much larger clone lies one nucleotide away. The CDR3 is CASSFNLEALGGYTF. The DNA for the CDR3 is TGCGCCAGCAGCTTTAATCTGGAGGCCCTCGGGGGCTACACCTTC. The chain uses TRBV5-1 and TRBJ1-2, with D uncertain. The ends were cut back, 2 bases at V and 8 bases at J, with 19 bases in the middle. The V gene's germline CDR1 is SGHRS and CDR2 YFSETQ. This CDR3 is built from 15 residues.

The table lists this clonotype with a count of one. This may arise from a read error, as a much more abundant clone is one base away. The conserved final phenylalanine or tryptophan is absent from the CDR3, which likely points to a read error. The J gene is TRBJ2-6, the V gene TRBV9; D is possibly TRBD2 (6 bases). This CDR3 contains 17 residues. Germline CDR1 and CDR2: SGDLS and YYNGEE. CDR3 residues: CASSGQTSGTGATVLTS. The CDR3 bases are TGTGCCAGCAGCGGTCAAACCTCAGGGACTGGGGCCACCGTCCTGACTTCC.

In this sample, this clonotype turned up many times. The V call is TRBV9, the J call TRBJ1-6, with 8 bases fitting TRBD1. The CDR3 runs 14 residues. The junction had 1 base not matched to a gene; V was cut back by 2 bases and J by 6 bases. Germline V lookup: CDR1 SGDLS, CDR2 YYNGEE. CDR3: CASSVGQVNSPLHF. The CDR3 nucleotides read TGTGCCAGCAGCGTGGGACAGGTTAATTCACCCCTCCACTTT.

Regarding this clonotype: This clone may be a read error of a much larger clone one base away. The chain carries TRBV13 and TRBJ2-3; 9 bases match TRBD2. From germline, CDR1 is PRHDT and CDR2 FYEKMQ (reference sequence). The CDR3 sequence is 16 residues long. The V segment lost 5 bases and the J segment 5 bases; nucleotides outside the gene matches: 11. CDR3 amino acids: CASSIRGRVSLDTQYF. The CDR3 DNA reads TGTGCCAGCAGCATTCGCGGGAGGGTCTCATTAGATACGCAGTATTTT.

In this sample, this clonotype turned up a few times. This may be a read error, as it is one base from a much larger clone. The rearrangement joins TRBV6-1 to TRBJ2-5; no clear D gene. The V end lost 6 bases, the J end lost 2 bases, and 10 bases lay between the germline ends. Germline CDR1 reads MNHNS; CDR2 reads SASEGT. This CDR3 is 13 amino acids long. CDR3 coding DNA: TGTGCCAGCAGCCGGATGCCACAAGAGACCCAGTACTTC. Encoded protein: CASSRMPQETQYF.

The sample holds a few counts of this clonotype. This chain joins TRBV30 and TRBJ1-2; 7 bases are a match to TRBD1. The J segment lost 3 bases and the V segment lost 4 bases, leaving 11 bases of the junction unmatched. Germline V gene lookup returns CDR1 GTSNPN and CDR2 SVGIG (reference sequence). This CDR3 has 15 amino acids. CDR3 loop: CAWTIPGQRYYGYTF. The CDR3 DNA is TGTGCCTGGACTATTCCGGGACAGAGATACTATGGCTACACCTTC.

Details on this clonotype: A much larger clonotype is one base distant, so this may be a read error. The chain is built from TRBV11-2 and TRBJ2-1; TRBD2 matches 7 bases. The length of the CDR3 is 15 residues. The germline gives CDR1 SGHAT, CDR2 FQNNGV. The CDR3 region is CASSSEAGSYDEQFF. The CDR3 nucleotides are TGTGCCAGCAGCTCTGAAGCGGGGTCCTACGATGAGCAGTTCTTC.

The sample holds many counts of this clonotype. The chain combines TRBV29-1 with TRBJ2-2; 7 nucleotides match TRBD1. CDR3 length: 14 amino acids. Germline values: CDR1 SQVTM, CDR2 ANQGSEA. After removal of 7 bases from V and 2 bases from J, the junction contained 7 bases not matched to a gene. The CDR3 is CSGTGTANTGELFF. In nucleotides, the CDR3 is TGCAGCGGAACCGGGACAGCAAACACCGGGGAGCTGTTTTTT.

This clonotype was counted at least ten times. The V call is TRBV9, the J call TRBJ2-1; D might be TRBD1 or TRBD2, each matching 5 bases. The CDR3 sequence is 14 residues long. The V and J ends lost 3 bases and 5 bases respectively, with 12 bases between them. Germline V gene sequence: CDR1 SGDLS, CDR2 YYNGEE. The CDR3 bases are TGTGCCAGCAGCGCCCGGGACCTCCACAATGAGCAGTTCTTC. It translates to CASSARDLHNEQFF.